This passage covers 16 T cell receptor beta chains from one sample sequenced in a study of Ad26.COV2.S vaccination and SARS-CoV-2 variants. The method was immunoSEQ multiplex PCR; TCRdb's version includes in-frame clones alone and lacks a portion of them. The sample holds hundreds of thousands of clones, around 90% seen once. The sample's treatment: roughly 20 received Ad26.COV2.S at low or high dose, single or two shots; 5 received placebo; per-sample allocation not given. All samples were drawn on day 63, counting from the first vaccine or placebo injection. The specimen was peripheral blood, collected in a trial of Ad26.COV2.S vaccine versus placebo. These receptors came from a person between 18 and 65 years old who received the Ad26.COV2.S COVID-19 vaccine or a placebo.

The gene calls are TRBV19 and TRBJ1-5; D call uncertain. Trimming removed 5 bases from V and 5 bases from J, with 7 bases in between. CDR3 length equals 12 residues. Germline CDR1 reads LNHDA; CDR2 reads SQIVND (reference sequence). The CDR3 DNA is TGTGCCAGTAGTGAACTGGATCAGCCCCAGCATTTT. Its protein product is CASSELDQPQHF. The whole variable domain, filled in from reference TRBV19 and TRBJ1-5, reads DGGITQSPKYLFRKEGQNVTLSCEQNLNHDAMYWYRQDPGQGLRLIYYSQIVNDFQKGDIAEGYSVSREKKESFPLTVTSAQKNPTAFYLCASSELDQPQHFGDGTRLSIL.

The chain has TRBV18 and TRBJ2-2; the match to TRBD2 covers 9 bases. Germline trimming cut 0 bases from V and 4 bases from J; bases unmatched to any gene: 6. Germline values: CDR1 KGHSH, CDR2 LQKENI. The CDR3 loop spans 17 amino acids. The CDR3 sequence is CASSPPRGGGATGELFF. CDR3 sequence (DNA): TGTGCCAGCTCACCACCGAGAGGCGGGGGGGCCACCGGGGAGCTGTTTTTT.

The DNA of the CDR3 is TGCGCCAGCAAAATCGGGGATTCACCCCTCCACTTT. Translation: CASKIGDSPLHF. The chain joins TRBV5-1 to TRBJ1-6, with no clear D. Germline CDR1 is SGHRS and CDR2 is YFSETQ. V gave up 6 bases and J gave up 8 bases, with 9 bases separating them. CDR3 length: 12 residues.

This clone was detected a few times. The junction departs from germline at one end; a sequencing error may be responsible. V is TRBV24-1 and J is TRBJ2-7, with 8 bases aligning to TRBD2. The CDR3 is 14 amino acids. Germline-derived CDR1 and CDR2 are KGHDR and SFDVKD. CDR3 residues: CATSSFPGLVERHF. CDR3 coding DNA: TGTGCCACCAGTAGTTTTCCGGGACTAGTCGAAAGGCACTTC.

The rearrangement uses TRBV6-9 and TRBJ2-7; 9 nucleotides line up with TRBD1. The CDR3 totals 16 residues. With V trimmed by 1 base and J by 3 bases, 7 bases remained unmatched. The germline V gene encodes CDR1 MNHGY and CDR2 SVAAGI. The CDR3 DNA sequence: TGTGCCAGCAGTTATTTTGGGCAGGACAGGGGCTACGAGCAGTACTTC. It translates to CASSYFGQDRGYEQYF.

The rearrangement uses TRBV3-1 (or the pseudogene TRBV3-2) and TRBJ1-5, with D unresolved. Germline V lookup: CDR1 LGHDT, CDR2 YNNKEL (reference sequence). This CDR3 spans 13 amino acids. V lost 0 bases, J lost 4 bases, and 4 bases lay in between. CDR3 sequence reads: CASSQDWNQPQHF. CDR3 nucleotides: TGTGCCAGCAGCCAAGATTGGAATCAGCCCCAGCATTTT.

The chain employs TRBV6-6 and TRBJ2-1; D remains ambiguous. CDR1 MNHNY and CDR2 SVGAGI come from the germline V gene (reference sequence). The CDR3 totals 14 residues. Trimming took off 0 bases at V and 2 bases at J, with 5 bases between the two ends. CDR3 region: CASSYSTAYNEQFF. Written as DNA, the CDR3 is TGTGCCAGCAGTTACTCTACCGCCTACAATGAGCAGTTCTTC.

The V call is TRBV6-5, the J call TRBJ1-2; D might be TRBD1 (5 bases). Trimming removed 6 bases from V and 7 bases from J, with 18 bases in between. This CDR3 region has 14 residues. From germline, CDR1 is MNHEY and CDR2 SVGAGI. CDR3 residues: CASRVSRRGSGYTF. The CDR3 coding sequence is TGTGCCAGCAGAGTCAGTCGCCGGGGGTCTGGCTACACCTTC.

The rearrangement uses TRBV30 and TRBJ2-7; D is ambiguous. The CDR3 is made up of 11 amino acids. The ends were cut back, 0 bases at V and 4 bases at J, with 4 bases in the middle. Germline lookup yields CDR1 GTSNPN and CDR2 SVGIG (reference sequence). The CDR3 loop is CAWSVQYEQYF. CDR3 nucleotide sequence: TGTGCCTGGAGTGTCCAGTACGAGCAGTACTTC. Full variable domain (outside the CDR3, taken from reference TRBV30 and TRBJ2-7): SQTIHQWPATLVQPVGSPLSLECTVEGTSNPNLYWYRQAAGRGLQLLFYSVGIGQISSEVPQNLSASRPQDRQFILSSKKLLLSDSGFYLCAWSVQYEQYFGPGTRLTVT.

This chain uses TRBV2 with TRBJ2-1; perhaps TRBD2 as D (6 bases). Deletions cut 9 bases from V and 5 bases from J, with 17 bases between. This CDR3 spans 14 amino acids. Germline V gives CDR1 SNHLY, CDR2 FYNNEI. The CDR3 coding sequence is TGTGCCAGACCCCGGGACTTCGGAAACAATGAGCAGTTCTTC. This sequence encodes CARPRDFGNNEQFF.

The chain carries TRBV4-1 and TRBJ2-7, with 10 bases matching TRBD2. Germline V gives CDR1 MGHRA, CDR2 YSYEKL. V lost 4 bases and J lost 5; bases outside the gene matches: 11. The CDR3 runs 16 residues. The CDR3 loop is CASSRGAGGPPNEQYF. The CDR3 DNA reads TGCGCCAGCAGCCGGGGAGCGGGGGGGCCTCCCAACGAGCAGTACTTC.

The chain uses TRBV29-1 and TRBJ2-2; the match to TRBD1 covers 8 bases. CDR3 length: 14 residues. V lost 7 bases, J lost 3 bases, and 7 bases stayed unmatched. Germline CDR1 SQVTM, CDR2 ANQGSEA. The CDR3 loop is CSDTTGADTGELFF. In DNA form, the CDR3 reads TGCAGCGATACGACAGGGGCAGACACCGGGGAGCTGTTTTTT.

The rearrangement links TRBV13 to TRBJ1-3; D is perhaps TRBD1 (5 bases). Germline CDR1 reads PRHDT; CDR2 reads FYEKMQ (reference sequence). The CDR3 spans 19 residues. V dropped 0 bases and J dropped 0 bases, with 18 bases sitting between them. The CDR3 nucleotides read TGTGCCAGCAGCTTAGGCCCTCCCGGGGCCTCTTTCTCTGGAAACACCATATATTTT. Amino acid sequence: CASSLGPPGASFSGNTIYF.

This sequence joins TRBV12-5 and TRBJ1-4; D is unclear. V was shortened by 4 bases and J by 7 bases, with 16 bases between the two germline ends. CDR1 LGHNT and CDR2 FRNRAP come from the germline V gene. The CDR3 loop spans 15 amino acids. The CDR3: CASGSRTPGVEKLFF. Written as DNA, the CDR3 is TGTGCTAGTGGTTCCAGGACCCCGGGTGTTGAAAAACTGTTTTTT.

CDR3 DNA: TGCGCCAGCAGCCAGTTTGAGCGGGGGAGCTCCTACAATGAGCAGTTCTTC. It specifies CASSQFERGSSYNEQFF. The J gene is TRBJ2-1, the V gene TRBV4-3; 8 bases are a match to TRBD2. With V trimmed by 3 bases and J by 0 bases, 7 bases remained unmatched. The CDR3 runs 17 residues. Germline V CDR1 and CDR2: LGHNA, YSLEER.

The CDR3 protein is CAWSDGNSGANVLTF. The CDR3, as DNA: TGTGCCTGGAGTGATGGCAACTCTGGGGCCAACGTCCTGACTTTC. The V and J genes are TRBV30 and TRBJ2-6; D is ambiguous. The CDR3 is made up of 15 amino acids. V lost 1 base to trimming and J lost 0 bases, with 7 bases between them. Germline V gene lookup returns CDR1 GTSNPN and CDR2 SVGIG (reference sequence). Full variable domain (outside the CDR3, taken from reference TRBV30 and TRBJ2-6): SQTIHQWPATLVQPVGSPLSLECTVEGTSNPNLYWYRQAAGRGLQLLFYSVGIGQISSEVPQNLSASRPQDRQFILSSKKLLLSDSGFYLCAWSDGNSGANVLTFGAGSRLTVL.